This entry is about one T cell receptor beta chain. Its antigen remains unidentified. This sample is drawn from a study of T-cell memory formation after mild COVID-19. Study-level background: TCR clusters were mostly donor specific. Points from the study as a whole: Second-wave clones peaking on day 37 lacked confirmed SARS-CoV-2 specificity. Later expanders leaned CD4+, whereas day 15 to 85 contracting clones were balanced CD4/CD8.

The CDR3 extends over 12 amino acids. Germline assignment: CDR1 DFQATT and CDR2 SNEGSKA (reference sequence). The ends lost 5 bases at V and 6 bases at J; junction bases unmatched: 1. 5'RACE with constant-segment primers yielded barcoded, UMI-tagged TCR alpha and TCR beta cDNA libraries. TCRdb fed the 5' RACE reads into MiXCR, producing one record per CDR3 protein. This sample has 100,000 to 150,000 distinct CDR3 sequences, with about 17% found just once. This TCR was recovered from a man aged 18-30 years who had mild COVID-19 (a few samples of this study predate the infection). Cell type and time point are not known. V is TRBV20-1 and J is TRBJ1-4; 9 nucleotides line up with TRBD1. Specimen: PBMCs or a T cell subset sorted from them (not recorded which). The CDR3: CSARQGDEKLFF. The CDR3 DNA reads as TGCAGTGCTCGACAGGGGGATGAAAAACTGTTTTTT.